This T cell receptor (beta chain) emerged from a study of T cells after posttransplantation cyclophosphamide. Produced via immunoSEQ multiplex PCR; TCRdb's table is partial and in-frame only. The table has fewer than 60,000 clones, approximately 94% seen once; the top ten hold approximately 2.9%. The ends lost 2 bases at V and 5 bases at J; junction bases unmatched: 5. This CDR3 comprises 15 residues. CDR1 and CDR2 from the germline V gene are LNHDA and SQIVND (reference sequence). This sequence originates from a woman between 25 and 40 years old in good health and a related stem cell transplant donor. This chain links TRBV19 with TRBJ2-5; 10 nucleotides line up with TRBD2. Sequencing was performed on PBMCs. CDR3 loop: CASSISGGARETQYF. The CDR3 region has the DNA TGTGCCAGTAGTATAAGCGGGGGGGCCCGGGAGACCCAGTACTTC.